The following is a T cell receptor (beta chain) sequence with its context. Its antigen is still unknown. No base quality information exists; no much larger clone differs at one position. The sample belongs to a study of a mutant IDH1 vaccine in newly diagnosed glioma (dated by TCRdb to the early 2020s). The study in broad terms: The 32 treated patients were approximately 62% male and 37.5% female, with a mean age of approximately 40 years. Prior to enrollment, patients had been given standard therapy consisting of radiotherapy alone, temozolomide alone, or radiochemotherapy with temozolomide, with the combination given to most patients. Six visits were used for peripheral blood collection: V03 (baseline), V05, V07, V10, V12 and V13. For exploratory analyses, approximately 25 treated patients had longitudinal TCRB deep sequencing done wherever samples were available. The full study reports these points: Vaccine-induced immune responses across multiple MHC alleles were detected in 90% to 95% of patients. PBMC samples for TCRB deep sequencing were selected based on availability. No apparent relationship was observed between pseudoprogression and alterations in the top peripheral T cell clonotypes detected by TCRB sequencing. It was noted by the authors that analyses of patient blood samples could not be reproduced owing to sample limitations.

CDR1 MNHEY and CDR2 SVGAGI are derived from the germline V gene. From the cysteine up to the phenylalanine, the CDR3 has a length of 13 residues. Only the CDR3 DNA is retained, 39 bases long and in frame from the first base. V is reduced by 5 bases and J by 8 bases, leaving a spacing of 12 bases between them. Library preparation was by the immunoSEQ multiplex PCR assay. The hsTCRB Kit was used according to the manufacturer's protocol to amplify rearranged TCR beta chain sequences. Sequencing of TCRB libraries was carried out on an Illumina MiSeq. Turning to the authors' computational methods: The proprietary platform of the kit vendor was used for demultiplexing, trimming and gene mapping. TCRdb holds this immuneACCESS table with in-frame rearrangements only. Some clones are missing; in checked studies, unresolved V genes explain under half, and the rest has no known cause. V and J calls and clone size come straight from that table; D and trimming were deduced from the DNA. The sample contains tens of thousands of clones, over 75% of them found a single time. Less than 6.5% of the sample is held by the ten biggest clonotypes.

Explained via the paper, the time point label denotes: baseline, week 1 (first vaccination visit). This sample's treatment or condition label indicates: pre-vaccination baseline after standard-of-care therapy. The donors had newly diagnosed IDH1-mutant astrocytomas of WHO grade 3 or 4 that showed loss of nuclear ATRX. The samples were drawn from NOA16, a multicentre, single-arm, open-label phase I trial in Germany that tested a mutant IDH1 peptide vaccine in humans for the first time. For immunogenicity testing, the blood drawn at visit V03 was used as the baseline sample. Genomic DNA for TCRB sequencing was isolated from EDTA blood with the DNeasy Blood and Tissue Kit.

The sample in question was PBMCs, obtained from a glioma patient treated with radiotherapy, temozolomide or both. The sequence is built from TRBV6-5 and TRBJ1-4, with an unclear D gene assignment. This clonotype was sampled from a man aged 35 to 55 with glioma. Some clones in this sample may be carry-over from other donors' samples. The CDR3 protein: CASSADVGEKLFF. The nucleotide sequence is TGTGCCAGCAGTGCTGACGTTGGCGAAAAACTGTTTTTT.